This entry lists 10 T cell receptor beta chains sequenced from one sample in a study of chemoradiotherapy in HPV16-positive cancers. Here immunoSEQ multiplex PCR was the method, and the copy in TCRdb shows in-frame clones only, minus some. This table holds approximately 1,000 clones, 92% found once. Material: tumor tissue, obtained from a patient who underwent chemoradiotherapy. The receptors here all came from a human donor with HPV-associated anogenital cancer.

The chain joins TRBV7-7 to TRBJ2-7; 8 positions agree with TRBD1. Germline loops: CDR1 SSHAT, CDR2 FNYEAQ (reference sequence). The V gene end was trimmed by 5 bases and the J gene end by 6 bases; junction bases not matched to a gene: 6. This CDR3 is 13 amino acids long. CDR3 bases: TGTGCCAGCAGCAAGGACAGGGAAACCGAGCAGTACTTC. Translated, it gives CASSKDRETEQYF.

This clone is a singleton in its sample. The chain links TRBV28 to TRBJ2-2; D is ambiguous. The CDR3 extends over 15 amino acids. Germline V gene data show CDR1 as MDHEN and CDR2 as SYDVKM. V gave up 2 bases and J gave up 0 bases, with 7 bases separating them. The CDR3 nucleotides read TGTGCCAGCAGTTTAACGCGACCGAACACCGGGGAGCTGTTTTTT. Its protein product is CASSLTRPNTGELFF.

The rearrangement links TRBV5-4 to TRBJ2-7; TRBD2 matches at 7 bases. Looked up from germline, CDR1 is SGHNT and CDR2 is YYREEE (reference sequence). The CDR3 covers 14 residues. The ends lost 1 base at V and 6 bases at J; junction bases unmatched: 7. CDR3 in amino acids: CASSLMAGDREQYF. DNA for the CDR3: TGTGCCAGCAGCTTGATGGCGGGAGATCGCGAGCAGTACTTC.

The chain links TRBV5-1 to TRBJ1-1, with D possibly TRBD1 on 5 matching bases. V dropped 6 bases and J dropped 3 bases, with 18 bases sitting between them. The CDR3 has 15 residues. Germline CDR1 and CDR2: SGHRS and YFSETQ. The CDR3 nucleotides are TGCGCCAGCACCATCGGGGGGGGTGAGTACACTGAAGCTTTCTTT. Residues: CASTIGGGEYTEAFF. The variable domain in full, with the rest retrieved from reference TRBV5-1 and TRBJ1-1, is KAGVTQTPRYLIKTRGQQVTLSCSPISGHRSVSWYQQTPGQGLQFLFEYFSETQRNKGNFPGRFSGRQFSNSRSEMNVSTLELGDSALYLCASTIGGGEYTEAFFGQGTRLTVV.

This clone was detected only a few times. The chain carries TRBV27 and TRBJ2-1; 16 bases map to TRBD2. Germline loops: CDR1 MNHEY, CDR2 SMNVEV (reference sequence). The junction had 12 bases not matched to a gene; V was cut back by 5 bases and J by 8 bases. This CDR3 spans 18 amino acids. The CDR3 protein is CASSPGTSGRALNHEQFF. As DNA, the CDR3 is TGTGCCAGCAGTCCCGGGACTAGCGGGAGGGCCCTCAACCATGAGCAGTTCTTC.

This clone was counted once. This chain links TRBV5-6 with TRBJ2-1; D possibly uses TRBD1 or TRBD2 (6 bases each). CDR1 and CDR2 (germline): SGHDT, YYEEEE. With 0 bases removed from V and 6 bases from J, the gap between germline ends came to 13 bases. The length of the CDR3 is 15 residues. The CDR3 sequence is CASSLAGGTSNEQFF. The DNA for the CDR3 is TGTGCCAGCAGCTTGGCAGGAGGGACAAGCAATGAGCAGTTCTTC.

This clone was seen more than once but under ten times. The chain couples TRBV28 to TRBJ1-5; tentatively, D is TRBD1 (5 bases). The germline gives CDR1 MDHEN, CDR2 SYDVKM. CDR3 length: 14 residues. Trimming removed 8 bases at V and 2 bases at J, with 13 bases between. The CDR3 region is CASGGGKGNQPQHF. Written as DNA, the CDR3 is TGTGCCAGCGGGGGGGGGAAGGGCAATCAGCCCCAGCATTTT.

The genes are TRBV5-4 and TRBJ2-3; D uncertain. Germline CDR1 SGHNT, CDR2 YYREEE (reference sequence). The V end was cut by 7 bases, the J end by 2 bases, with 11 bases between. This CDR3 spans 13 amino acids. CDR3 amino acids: CASQRTNTDTQYF. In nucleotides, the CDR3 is TGTGCCAGCCAACGGACGAACACAGATACGCAGTATTTT. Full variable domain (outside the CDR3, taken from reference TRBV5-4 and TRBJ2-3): ETGVTQSPTHLIKTRGQQVTLRCSSQSGHNTVSWYQQALGQGPQFIFQYYREEENGRGNFPPRFSGLQFPNYSSELNVNALELDDSALYLCASQRTNTDTQYFGPGTRLTVL.

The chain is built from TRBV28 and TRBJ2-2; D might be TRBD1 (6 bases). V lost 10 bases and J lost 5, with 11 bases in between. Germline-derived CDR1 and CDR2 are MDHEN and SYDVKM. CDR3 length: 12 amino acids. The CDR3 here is CATDSGTGELFF. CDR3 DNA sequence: TGTGCCACGGACAGCGGTACCGGGGAGCTGTTTTTT.

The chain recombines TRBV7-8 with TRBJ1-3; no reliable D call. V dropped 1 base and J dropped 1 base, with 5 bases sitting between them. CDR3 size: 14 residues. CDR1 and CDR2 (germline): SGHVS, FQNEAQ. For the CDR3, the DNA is TGTGCCAGCAGCTTAGAACGATCTGGAAACACCATATATTTT. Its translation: CASSLERSGNTIYF.